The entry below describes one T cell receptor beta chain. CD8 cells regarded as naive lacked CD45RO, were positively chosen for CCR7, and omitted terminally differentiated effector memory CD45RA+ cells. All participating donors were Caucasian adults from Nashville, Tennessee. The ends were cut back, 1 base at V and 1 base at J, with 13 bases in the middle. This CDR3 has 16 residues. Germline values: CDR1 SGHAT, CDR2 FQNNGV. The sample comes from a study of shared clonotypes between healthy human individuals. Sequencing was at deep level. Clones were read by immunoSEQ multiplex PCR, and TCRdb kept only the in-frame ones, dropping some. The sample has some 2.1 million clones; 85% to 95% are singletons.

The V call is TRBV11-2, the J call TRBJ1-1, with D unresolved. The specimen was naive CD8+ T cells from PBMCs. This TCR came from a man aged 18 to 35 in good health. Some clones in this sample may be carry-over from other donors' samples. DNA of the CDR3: TGTGCCAGCAGCTTAGGAGGCGGAGGGCCGAACACTGAAGCTTTCTTT. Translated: CASSLGGGGPNTEAFF.